The T cell receptor (beta chain) described here comes from a study of CD8 T cells in ankylosing spondylitis (dated by TCRdb to about 2017). A note on the overall study: T cell receptor beta repertoires were profiled in healthy donors and ankylosing spondylitis patients so that disease-linked TCR variants could be found. Peripheral blood samples were taken, and synovial fluid was additionally collected from ankylosing spondylitis patients. The whole study cohort included 85 to 120 healthy donors and 25 ankylosing spondylitis patients. The research as a whole found: In peripheral blood, the disease-linked clones were found at relatively low frequencies and had a CD8+ phenotype. Some of the motif variants had been reported before in the synovial fluid and blood of reactive arthritis patients, a finding that suggests common disease-initiation mechanisms. A TCR beta motif made up of several highly homologous amino acid variants appeared to be characteristic of blood from ankylosing spondylitis patients. According to the report, matched synovial fluid samples from ankylosing spondylitis patients were significantly enriched for the disease-linked clones.

Instrument used: Illumina HiSeq 2500. Quantitative 5'-RACE with molecular barcodes was the method used to prepare the TCR beta libraries. Processing in the source paper ran as follows. Disease-linked TCR variants were identified with a new computational method built on a probabilistic model of VDJ rearrangement. TCRdb reprocessing: public reads trimmed at Q25 with fastp, clones called with MiXCR, in-frame beta chains kept. Each entry is one CDR3 protein sequence, shown with its most common DNA and genes. The V and J calls follow TCRdb's processing rather than the paper's. This sample gives 500,000 to 650,000 distinct CDR3 sequences in total; approximately 5.3% of them show up just once. In total, the top ten clones hold around 3.5% of the sample. Turning to this clonotype: The antigen it recognizes is unknown. Base qualities are not recorded, but no much larger clone differs from it by a single base.

Including cysteine and phenylalanine, the CDR3 has 13 amino acids. Here the CDR3 DNA is all that survives: 39 bases in frame from base 1. As encoded in the germline V gene (reference sequence), CDR1 is MNHNY while CDR2 is SVGAGI. V gives up 2 bases and J gives up 0 bases, and the segment between their germline ends measures 4 bases. Rearrangement joined TRBV6-6 to TRBJ1-2, with the D gene not confidently named. The TCR originated in a male donor with ankylosing spondylitis. The sequenced material came from blood, either unsorted or a sorted T cell fraction (not recorded which). The CDR3 in this case is CASSYETNYGYTF. In nucleotide form, the sequence is TGTGCCAGCAGTTACGAGACTAACTATGGCTACACCTTC.